The 9 T cell receptor beta chains listed next were all sequenced from one sample in a study of blood T cell repertoires in COVID-19. Profiled with immunoSEQ multiplex PCR; TCRdb holds only in-frame clones, not every one. The repertoire holds more than 200,000 clones, with approximately 80% as singletons. Sequencing used PBMCs or T cells enriched from blood (not recorded which). Receptor source: a woman in her 40s with acute COVID-19.

Notes on this clone: An end of the junction does not agree with germline; a read error may underlie this. This rearrangement joins TRBV9 to TRBJ1-2; a possible D gene is TRBD1 (6 bases). This CDR3 region has 12 residues. The germline CDR1 and CDR2 sequences are SGDLS and YYNGEE. CDR3 sequence: CASSQGQYDYTF. The CDR3 region has the DNA TGTGCCAGCTCACAGGGCCAGTATGACTACACCTTC.

The genes are TRBV6-5 and TRBJ1-2; 8 nucleotides agree with TRBD1. This CDR3 contains 14 residues. Germline CDR1 and CDR2: MNHEY and SVGAGI. V dropped 7 bases and J dropped 4; count of bases not matched to a gene: 8. CDR3 in amino acids: CASTKQGVSYGYTF. The CDR3, as DNA: TGTGCCAGCACTAAACAGGGGGTGAGCTATGGCTACACCTTC.

The chain recombines TRBV7-3 with TRBJ2-1; 10 positions match TRBD1. The CDR3 has 15 residues. CDR1 is SGHTA and CDR2 is FQGTGA in the germline V gene. The J segment lost 4 bases and the V segment lost 4 bases, leaving 4 bases of the junction unmatched. CDR3 protein: CASSSGQGIYNEQFF. CDR3 nucleotide sequence: TGTGCCAGCAGCTCGGGACAGGGGATTTACAATGAGCAGTTCTTC.

V gene TRBV25-1 combines with J gene TRBJ2-3; D perhaps matches TRBD1 (5 bases). The V end lost 4 bases, the J end lost 4 bases, and 18 bases lay between the germline ends. The length of the CDR3 is 16 residues. Germline-derived CDR1 and CDR2 are MGHDK and SYGVNS. Here the CDR3 reads CASSARPGRVPDTQYF. The CDR3 nucleotides read TGTGCCAGCAGTGCTAGGCCCGGCAGGGTTCCAGATACGCAGTATTTT.

The J gene is TRBJ1-5, the V gene TRBV7-9; weak D call: TRBD1 (6 bases). Looked up from germline, CDR1 is SEHNR and CDR2 is FQNEAQ (reference sequence). Trimming removed 5 bases at V and 2 bases at J, with 13 bases between. The CDR3 is 15 residues long. CDR3 in DNA: TGTGCCAGCAGCCACCAGGGGTCGGGCAATCAGCCCCAGCATTTT. It is translated as CASSHQGSGNQPQHF.

V and J are TRBV28 and TRBJ1-1; the D gene is possibly TRBD1 (5 bases). The CDR3 loop spans 12 amino acids. Per the germline V gene, CDR1 is MDHEN and CDR2 is SYDVKM. Trimming pared 1 base from V and 6 bases from J, leaving 6 bases between. Written as DNA, the CDR3 is TGTGCCAGCAGTTTATCGGGGGCTGAAGCTTTCTTT. Translation gives CASSLSGAEAFF.

The rearrangement uses TRBV11-2 and TRBJ1-6; 7 nucleotides align to TRBD1. The CDR3 contains 17 residues. V lost 2 bases and J lost 8; bases outside the gene matches: 12. Per germline, CDR1 SGHAT and CDR2 FQNNGV. The CDR3 sequence is CASSLIRGRTIHSPLHF. CDR3 bases: TGTGCCAGCAGCTTAATTAGGGGGCGGACAATACATTCACCCCTCCACTTT. The full variable domain, completed using reference TRBV11-2 and TRBJ1-6, is EAGVAQSPRYKIIEKRQSVAFWCNPISGHATLYWYQQILGQGPKLLIQFQNNGVVDDSQLPKDRFSAERLKGVDSTLKIQPAKLEDSAVYLCASSLIRGRTIHSPLHFGNGTRLTVT.

V gene TRBV11-3 combines with J gene TRBJ2-1; D possibly corresponds to TRBD1 (6 bases). The CDR3 extends over 15 amino acids. Germline V CDR1 and CDR2: SGHNT, YENEEA. V was clipped by 2 bases and J by 5 bases, with 13 bases between them. In DNA form, the CDR3 reads TGTGCCAGCAGCTTACGTCAGGGGTTAAACAATGAGCAGTTCTTC. It yields the protein CASSLRQGLNNEQFF.

Comments on this clone: Other DNA sequences within the sample encode an identical CDR3. The V call is TRBV19, the J call TRBJ1-4; unclear D gene. The CDR3 is 14 residues long. CDR1 is LNHDA and CDR2 is SQIVND in the germline V gene (reference sequence). V lost 5 bases and J lost 0, with 7 bases in between. Written as DNA, the CDR3 is TGTGCCAGTAGTCCTACCGCAACTAATGAAAAACTGTTTTTT. This encodes CASSPTATNEKLFF.